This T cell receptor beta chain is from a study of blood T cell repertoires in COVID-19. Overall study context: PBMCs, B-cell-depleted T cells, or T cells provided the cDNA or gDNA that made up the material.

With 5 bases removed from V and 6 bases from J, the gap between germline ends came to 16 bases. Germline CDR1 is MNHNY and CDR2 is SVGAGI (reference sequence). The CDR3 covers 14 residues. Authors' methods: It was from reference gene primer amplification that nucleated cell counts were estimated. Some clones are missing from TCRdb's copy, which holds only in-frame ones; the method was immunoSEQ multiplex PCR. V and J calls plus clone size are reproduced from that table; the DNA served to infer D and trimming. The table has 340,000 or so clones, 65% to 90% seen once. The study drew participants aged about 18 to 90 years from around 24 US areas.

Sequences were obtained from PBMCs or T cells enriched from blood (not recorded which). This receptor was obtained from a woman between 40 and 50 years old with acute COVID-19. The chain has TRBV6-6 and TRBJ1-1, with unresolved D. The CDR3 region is CASSPPGMRAEAFF. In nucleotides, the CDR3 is TGTGCCAGCAGTCCCCCGGGAATGAGGGCTGAAGCTTTCTTT.